This is a list of T cell receptor beta chains from one sample in a study of blood T cell repertoires in COVID-19. Data came from immunoSEQ multiplex PCR; TCRdb stores just in-frame clones and leaves some out. The top ten hold 0.9% of the sample, which has about half a million clones, roughly 89% seen once. The sequenced material came from peripheral blood. The receptors originated from a young man with COVID-19, enrolled during active disease. The CDR3 runs from the conserved cysteine through the conserved F or W. Clone size is stated in some rows and not others, as once, few, many or a class when expanded.

size | J | length | V | CDR3
NA | TRBJ2-1 | 14 | TRBV3-1/TRBV3-2 | CASSQGTGGNEQFF
NA | TRBJ1-5 | 12 | TRBV12-3/TRBV12-4 | CASSPRREPQHF
NA | TRBJ2-7 | 13 | TRBV11-2 | CASSNPGGGQQYF
NA | TRBJ1-6 | 15 | TRBV10-3 | CAISEGTGNNSPLHF
NA | TRBJ2-2 | 16 | TRBV5-8 | CASSRSPTGWDGELFF
NA | TRBJ2-7 | 13 | TRBV9 | CASSVGTGTEQYF
NA | TRBJ1-1 | 15 | TRBV18 | CASSPSGTRNTEAFF
few | TRBJ2-1 | 17 | TRBV9 | CASSDEWGTSGRNEQFF
NA | TRBJ1-3 | 16 | TRBV4-1 | CASSQVQTNSGNTIYF
once | TRBJ2-5 | 16 | TRBV5-4 | CASSLSSLAGGETQYF
few | TRBJ1-2 | 16 | TRBV5-1 | CASSLEAGFGLDGYTF
NA | TRBJ2-3 | 15 | TRBV9 | CASSVPGGGPDTQYF
NA | TRBJ2-2 | 17 | TRBV7-6 | CASSVHLGQGLIGELFF
once | TRBJ1-3 | 16 | TRBV10-3 | CAISQGQGISGNTIYF
NA | TRBJ1-1 | 15 | TRBV30 | CAWSPPGTVGTEAFF
NA | TRBJ2-1 | 17 | TRBV19 | CASSGASGSGSYNEQFF
NA | TRBJ2-1 | 19 | TRBV9 | CASSSVGAVSGRAGDEQFF
NA | TRBJ1-3 | 18 | TRBV4-2 | CASSQDIVAGYSGNTIYF
NA | TRBJ2-2 | 16 | TRBV5-1 | CASSALAGRGTGELFF
NA | TRBJ1-2 | 15 | TRBV7-9 | CASSLDSEGWGGYTF
NA | TRBJ1-6 | 15 | TRBV18 | CASSPRPGDISPLHF
NA | TRBJ2-5 | 16 | TRBV18 | CASSPMPSSGQETQYF
NA | TRBJ2-7 | 14 | TRBV10-3 | CAISEGGSSYEQYF
NA | TRBJ1-2 | 15 | TRBV5-1 | CASSSDLGALNGYTF
once | TRBJ2-5 | 16 | TRBV5-6 | CASSLARAGGEETQYF
NA | TRBJ1-4 | 13 | TRBV7-2 | CASSLGDTWKLFF
NA | TRBJ2-1 | 16 | TRBV9 | CASSVGLQRGYNEQFF
NA | TRBJ2-1 | 16 | TRBV7-9 | CASSVERTSLSNEQFF
NA | TRBJ2-7 | 14 | TRBV30 | CAWSAGTGDHEQYF
NA | TRBJ1-1 | 14 | TRBV29-1 | CSAGNSRMNTEAFF
NA | TRBJ1-2 | 15 | TRBV9 | CASSVDPQGQKGYTF
NA | TRBJ1-2 | 12 | TRBV3-1/TRBV3-2 | CASRSTGGGYTF
NA | TRBJ2-5 | 12 | TRBV3-1/TRBV3-2 | CASSGIPETQYF